This T cell receptor (beta chain) originates from a study of CD8+ T cells in alopecia areata. Regarding the study as a whole: Relative to normal scalp, lesional scalp, especially alopecia totalis/universalis, showed higher clonality. Normal-skin resident alphabeta T cells also appear among scalp sample sequences.

On this clone: Its antigen is as yet unknown.

CDR1 and CDR2 (germline): SGHNT, YYREEE (reference sequence). With 2 bases removed from V and 4 bases from J, the gap between germline ends came to 9 bases. The CDR3 runs 14 residues. Researchers took lesional scalp punch biopsies and peripheral blood from people who were alopecia areata patients. Sequencing relied on a cDNA template that was reverse transcribed from extracted RNA. The protocol was immunoSEQ multiplex PCR, while the TCRdb copy is restricted to in-frame clones and leaves out a portion. Of 100,000 to 120,000 clones listed, 58% are singletons. This receptor was taken from a human donor with alopecia areata. Specimen: NKG2D-low CD8+ T cells sorted from blood. The chain links TRBV5-4 to TRBJ2-2; the D is unclear. The CDR3, as DNA: TGTGCCAGCAGCTTCCTTGACACCACCGGGGAGCTGTTTTTT. Amino acid sequence: CASSFLDTTGELFF.